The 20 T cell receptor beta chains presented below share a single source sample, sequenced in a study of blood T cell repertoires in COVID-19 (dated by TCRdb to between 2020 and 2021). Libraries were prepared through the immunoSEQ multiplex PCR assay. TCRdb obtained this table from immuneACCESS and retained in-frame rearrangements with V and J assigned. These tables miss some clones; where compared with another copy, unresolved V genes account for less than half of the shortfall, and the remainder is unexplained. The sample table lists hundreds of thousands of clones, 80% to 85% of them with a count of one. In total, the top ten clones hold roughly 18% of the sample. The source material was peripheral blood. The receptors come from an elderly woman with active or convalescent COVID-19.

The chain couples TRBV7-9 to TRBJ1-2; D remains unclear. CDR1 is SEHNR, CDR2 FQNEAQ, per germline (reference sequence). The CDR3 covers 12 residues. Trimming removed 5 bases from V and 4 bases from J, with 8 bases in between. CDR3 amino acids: CASSQRVYGYTF. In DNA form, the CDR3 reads TGTGCCAGCAGCCAACGGGTCTATGGCTACACCTTC.

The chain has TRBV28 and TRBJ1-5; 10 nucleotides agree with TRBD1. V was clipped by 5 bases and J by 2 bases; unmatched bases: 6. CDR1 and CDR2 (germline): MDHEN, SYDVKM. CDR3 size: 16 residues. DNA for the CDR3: TGTGCCAGCAGTCTTGGAGGACAGGGGGGCAATCAGCCCCAGCATTTT. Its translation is CASSLGGQGGNQPQHF. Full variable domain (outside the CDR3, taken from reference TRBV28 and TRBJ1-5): DVKVTQSSRYLVKRTGEKVFLECVQDMDHENMFWYRQDPGLGLRLIYFSYDVKMKEKGDIPEGYSVSREKKERFSLILESASTNQTSMYLCASSLGGQGGNQPQHFGDGTRLSIL.

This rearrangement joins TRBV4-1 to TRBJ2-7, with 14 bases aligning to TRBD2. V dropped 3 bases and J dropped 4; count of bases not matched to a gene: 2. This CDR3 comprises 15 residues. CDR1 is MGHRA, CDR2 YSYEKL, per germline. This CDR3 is CASSHGTSGGYEQYF. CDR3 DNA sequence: TGCGCCAGCAGCCACGGGACTAGCGGGGGATACGAGCAGTACTTC.

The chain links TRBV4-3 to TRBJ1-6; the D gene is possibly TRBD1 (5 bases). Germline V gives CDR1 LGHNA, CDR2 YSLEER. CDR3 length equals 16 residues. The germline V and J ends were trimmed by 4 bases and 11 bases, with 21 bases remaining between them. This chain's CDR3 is CASSPGGVAAKAPLHF. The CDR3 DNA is TGCGCCAGCAGCCCCGGAGGGGTAGCCGCCAAAGCACCCCTCCACTTT.

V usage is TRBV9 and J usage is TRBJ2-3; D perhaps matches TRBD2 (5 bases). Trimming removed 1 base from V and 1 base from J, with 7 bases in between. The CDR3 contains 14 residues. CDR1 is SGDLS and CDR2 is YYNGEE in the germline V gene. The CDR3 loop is CASSVSRGTDTQYF. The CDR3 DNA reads TGTGCCAGCAGCGTATCGAGGGGCACAGATACGCAGTATTTT. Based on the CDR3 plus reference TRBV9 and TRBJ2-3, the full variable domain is DSGVTQTPKHLITATGQRVTLRCSPRSGDLSVYWYQQSLDQGLQFLIQYYNGEERAKGNILERFSAQQFPDLHSELNLSSLELGDSALYFCASSVSRGTDTQYFGPGTRLTVL.

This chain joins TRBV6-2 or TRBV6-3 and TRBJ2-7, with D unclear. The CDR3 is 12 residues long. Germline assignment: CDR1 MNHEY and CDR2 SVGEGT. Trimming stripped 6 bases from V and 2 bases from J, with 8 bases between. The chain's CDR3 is CASSPTPYEQYF. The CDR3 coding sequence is TGTGCCAGCAGCCCCACACCCTACGAGCAGTACTTC.

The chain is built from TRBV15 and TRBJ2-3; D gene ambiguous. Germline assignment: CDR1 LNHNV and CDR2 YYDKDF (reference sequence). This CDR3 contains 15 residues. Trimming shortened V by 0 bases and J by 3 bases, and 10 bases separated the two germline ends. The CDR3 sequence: CATSRDLAQTDTQYF. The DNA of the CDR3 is TGTGCCACCAGCAGAGATTTGGCACAGACAGATACGCAGTATTTT.

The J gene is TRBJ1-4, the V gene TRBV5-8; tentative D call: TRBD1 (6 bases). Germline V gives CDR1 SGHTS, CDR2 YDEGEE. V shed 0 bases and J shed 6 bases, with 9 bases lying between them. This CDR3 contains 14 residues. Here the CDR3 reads CASSLGQVDEKLFF. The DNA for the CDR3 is TGTGCCAGCAGCTTGGGACAGGTAGATGAAAAACTGTTTTTT.

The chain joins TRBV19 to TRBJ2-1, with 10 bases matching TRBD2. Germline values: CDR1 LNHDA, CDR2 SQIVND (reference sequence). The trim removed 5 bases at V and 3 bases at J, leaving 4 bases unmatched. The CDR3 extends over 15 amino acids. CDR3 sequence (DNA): TGTGCCAGTAGTCCCTCTAGCGGGAGCTACAATGAGCAGTTCTTC. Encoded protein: CASSPSSGSYNEQFF.

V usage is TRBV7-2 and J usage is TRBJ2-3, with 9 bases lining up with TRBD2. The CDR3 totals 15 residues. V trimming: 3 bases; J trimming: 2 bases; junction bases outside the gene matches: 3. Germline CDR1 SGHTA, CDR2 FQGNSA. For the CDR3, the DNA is TGTGCCAGCAGCTTTAGCGGGAGTGCCACAGATACGCAGTATTTT. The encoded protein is CASSFSGSATDTQYF.

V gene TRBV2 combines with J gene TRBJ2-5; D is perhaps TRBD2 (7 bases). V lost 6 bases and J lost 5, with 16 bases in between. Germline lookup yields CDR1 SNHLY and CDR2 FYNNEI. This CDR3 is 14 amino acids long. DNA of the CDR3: TGTGCCAGCAGAAGGGGGGGCGGGGCGGAGACCCAGTACTTC. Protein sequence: CASRRGGGAETQYF.

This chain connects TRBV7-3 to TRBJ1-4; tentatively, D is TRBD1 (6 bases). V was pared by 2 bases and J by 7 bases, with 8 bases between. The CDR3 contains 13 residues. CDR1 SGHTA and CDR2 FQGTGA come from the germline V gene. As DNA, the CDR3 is TGTGCCAGCAGCTTATCCAGGGGTGAAAAACTGTTTTTT. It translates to CASSLSRGEKLFF.

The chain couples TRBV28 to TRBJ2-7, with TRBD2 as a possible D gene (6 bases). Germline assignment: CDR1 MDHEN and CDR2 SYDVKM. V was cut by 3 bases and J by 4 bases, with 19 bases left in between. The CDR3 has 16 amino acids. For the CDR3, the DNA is TGTGCCAGCAGTTTCCCGGCCTGGTCGGGGGAGTACGAGCAGTACTTC. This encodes CASSFPAWSGEYEQYF.

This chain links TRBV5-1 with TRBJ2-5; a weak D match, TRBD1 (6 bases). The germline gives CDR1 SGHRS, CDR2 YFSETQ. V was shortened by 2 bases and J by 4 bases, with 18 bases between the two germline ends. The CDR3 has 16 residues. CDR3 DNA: TGCGCCAGCAGCTTCCAGAGACAGGCCGCGGGAGAGACCCAGTACTTC. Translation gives CASSFQRQAAGETQYF.

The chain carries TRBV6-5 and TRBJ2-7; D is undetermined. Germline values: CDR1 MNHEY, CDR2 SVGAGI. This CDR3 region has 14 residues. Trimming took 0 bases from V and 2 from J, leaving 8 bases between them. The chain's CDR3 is CASSYSGSPYEQYF. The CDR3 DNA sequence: TGTGCCAGCAGTTACTCGGGCAGTCCCTACGAGCAGTACTTC.

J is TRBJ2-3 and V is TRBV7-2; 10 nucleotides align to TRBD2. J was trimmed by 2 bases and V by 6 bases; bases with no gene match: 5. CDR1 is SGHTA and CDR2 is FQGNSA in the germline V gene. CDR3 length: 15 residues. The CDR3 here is CASSPLAGTTDTQYF. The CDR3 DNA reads TGTGCCAGCAGTCCACTAGCGGGGACCACAGATACGCAGTATTTT.

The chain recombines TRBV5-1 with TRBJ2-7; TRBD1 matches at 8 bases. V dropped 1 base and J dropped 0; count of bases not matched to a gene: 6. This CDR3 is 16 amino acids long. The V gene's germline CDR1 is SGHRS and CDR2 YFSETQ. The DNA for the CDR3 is TGCGCCAGCAGCTTGAGTCCCCAGGGGGCCTCCTACGAGCAGTACTTC. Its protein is CASSLSPQGASYEQYF.

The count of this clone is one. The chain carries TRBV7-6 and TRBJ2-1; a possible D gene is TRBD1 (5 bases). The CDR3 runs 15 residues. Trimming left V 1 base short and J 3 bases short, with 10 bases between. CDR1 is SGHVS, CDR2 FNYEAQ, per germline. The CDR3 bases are TGTGCCAGCAGCTTAGGCCCACAGGACTACAATGAGCAGTTCTTC. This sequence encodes CASSLGPQDYNEQFF.

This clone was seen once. The CDR3: CASSSGQVGAGELFF. The CDR3 DNA sequence: TGCGCCAGCAGCTCTGGACAGGTGGGCGCCGGGGAGCTGTTTTTT. The genes are TRBV5-1 and TRBJ2-2; the match to TRBD1 covers 7 bases. The CDR3 loop spans 15 amino acids. Germline V gives CDR1 SGHRS, CDR2 YFSETQ. The V and J ends lost 3 bases and 6 bases, in that order; junction bases with no gene match: 8.

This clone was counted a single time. Here the CDR3 reads CASSPLECGSFRRETQYF. The CDR3, as DNA: TGTGCCAGCAGCCCTCTTGAGTGCGGGAGCTTCCGAAGGGAGACCCAGTACTTC. The V and J genes are TRBV3-1 (or the pseudogene TRBV3-2) and TRBJ2-5; TRBD2 matches 7 bases. The CDR3 loop spans 18 amino acids. Germline V gene lookup returns CDR1 LGHDT and CDR2 YNNKEL (reference sequence). Losses at the gene ends were 4 bases for V and 5 bases for J; bases not matched to a gene: 19.